One and the same sample provided the 7 T cell receptor beta chains below, sequenced in a study of T-cell memory formation after mild COVID-19 (dated by TCRdb to about 2021). Libraries came from 5' RACE. TCRdb records Illumina NovaSeq 6000 as the sequencer. TCRdb passed the public sequencing reads through fastp at Q25 and MiXCR, retaining productive beta sequences. Rows are unified per CDR3 protein, each entry keeping the most common DNA and genes. The table for this sample lists 250,000 to 300,000 distinct CDR3 sequences; roughly 8.2% of them were counted only once. The ten largest make up approximately 23% of the sample. Source material: PBMCs or a T cell subset sorted from them (not recorded which). The receptors shown here come from a young man who had mild COVID-19 (a few samples of this study predate the infection). The sample titles of this study are shuffled in the database, so cell type and time point are left out; the donor was told from shared clones.

The gene calls are TRBV4-1 and TRBJ2-7; 7 bases are a match to TRBD1. The CDR3 loop spans 15 amino acids. The V gene end was trimmed by 6 bases and the J gene end by 2 bases; junction bases not matched to a gene: 10. CDR1 MGHRA and CDR2 YSYEKL come from the germline V gene. CDR3 residues: CASRPYRGQTYEQYV. As DNA, the CDR3 is TGCGCCAGCAGGCCGTACAGGGGCCAAACCTACGAGCAGTACGTC.

This clonotype was counted between two and nine times. The chain employs TRBV6-2 or TRBV6-3 and TRBJ1-5; 9 nucleotides match TRBD1. This CDR3 spans 16 amino acids. CDR1 is MNHEY, CDR2 SVGEGT, per germline. Losses at the gene ends were 7 bases for V and 3 bases for J; bases not matched to a gene: 10. The DNA of the CDR3 is TGTGCCAGCAAGCTTCGGACAGGGGTTGACAATCAGCCCCAGCATTTT. It codes for CASKLRTGVDNQPQHF.

In DNA form, the CDR3 reads TGTGCCAGCAGTTACGGTTTGGGGGCGTCCCTCCACTTT. Protein product: CASSYGLGASLHF. This chain links TRBV6-6 with TRBJ1-6, with D perhaps TRBD1 (6 bases). CDR1 is MNHNY and CDR2 is SVGAGI in the germline V gene (reference sequence). V lost 2 bases and J lost 14, with 13 bases in between. This CDR3 has 13 residues.

This clonotype was counted a few times. The V call is TRBV5-1, the J call TRBJ1-1; the match to TRBD1 covers 7 bases. From germline, CDR1 is SGHRS and CDR2 YFSETQ. This CDR3 contains 18 residues. V dropped 2 bases and J dropped 0; count of bases not matched to a gene: 13. The CDR3 DNA sequence: TGCGCCAGCAGCTTCTTCCAGGGGGGAAGGGACATGAACACTGAAGCTTTCTTT. This gives the protein CASSFFQGGRDMNTEAFF.

This clonotype came up a few times. This rearrangement joins TRBV6-2 or TRBV6-3 to TRBJ2-7; 7 positions agree with TRBD2. Unmatched junction bases numbered 15, after V lost 4 bases and J lost 0 bases. The germline gives CDR1 MNHEY, CDR2 SVGEGT. The CDR3 consists of 18 residues. The CDR3 sequence is CASSSQPKGLTSSYEQYV. The CDR3 nucleotides are TGTGCCAGCAGTTCACAACCCAAGGGACTAACGAGCTCCTACGAGCAGTACGTC.

The gene calls are TRBV28 and TRBJ2-3, with D perhaps matching TRBD1 or TRBD2 (5 bases each). The V gene lost 3 bases and the J gene lost 0 bases, with 13 bases spanning the gap. This CDR3 region has 16 residues. In germline, CDR1 is MDHEN, CDR2 SYDVKM. Here the CDR3 reads CASSFRGDPSTDTQYF. Here the CDR3 DNA reads TGTGCCAGCAGTTTCCGAGGGGACCCTAGCACAGATACGCAGTATTTT.

The chain uses TRBV27 and TRBJ1-1; the D is unclear. The CDR3 totals 13 residues. In germline, CDR1 is MNHEY, CDR2 SMNVEV (reference sequence). Trimming took off 0 bases at V and 4 bases at J, with 6 bases between the two ends. The chain's CDR3 is CASSLSLITEAFF. In DNA form, the CDR3 reads TGTGCCAGCAGTTTATCGTTAATCACTGAAGCTTTCTTT.